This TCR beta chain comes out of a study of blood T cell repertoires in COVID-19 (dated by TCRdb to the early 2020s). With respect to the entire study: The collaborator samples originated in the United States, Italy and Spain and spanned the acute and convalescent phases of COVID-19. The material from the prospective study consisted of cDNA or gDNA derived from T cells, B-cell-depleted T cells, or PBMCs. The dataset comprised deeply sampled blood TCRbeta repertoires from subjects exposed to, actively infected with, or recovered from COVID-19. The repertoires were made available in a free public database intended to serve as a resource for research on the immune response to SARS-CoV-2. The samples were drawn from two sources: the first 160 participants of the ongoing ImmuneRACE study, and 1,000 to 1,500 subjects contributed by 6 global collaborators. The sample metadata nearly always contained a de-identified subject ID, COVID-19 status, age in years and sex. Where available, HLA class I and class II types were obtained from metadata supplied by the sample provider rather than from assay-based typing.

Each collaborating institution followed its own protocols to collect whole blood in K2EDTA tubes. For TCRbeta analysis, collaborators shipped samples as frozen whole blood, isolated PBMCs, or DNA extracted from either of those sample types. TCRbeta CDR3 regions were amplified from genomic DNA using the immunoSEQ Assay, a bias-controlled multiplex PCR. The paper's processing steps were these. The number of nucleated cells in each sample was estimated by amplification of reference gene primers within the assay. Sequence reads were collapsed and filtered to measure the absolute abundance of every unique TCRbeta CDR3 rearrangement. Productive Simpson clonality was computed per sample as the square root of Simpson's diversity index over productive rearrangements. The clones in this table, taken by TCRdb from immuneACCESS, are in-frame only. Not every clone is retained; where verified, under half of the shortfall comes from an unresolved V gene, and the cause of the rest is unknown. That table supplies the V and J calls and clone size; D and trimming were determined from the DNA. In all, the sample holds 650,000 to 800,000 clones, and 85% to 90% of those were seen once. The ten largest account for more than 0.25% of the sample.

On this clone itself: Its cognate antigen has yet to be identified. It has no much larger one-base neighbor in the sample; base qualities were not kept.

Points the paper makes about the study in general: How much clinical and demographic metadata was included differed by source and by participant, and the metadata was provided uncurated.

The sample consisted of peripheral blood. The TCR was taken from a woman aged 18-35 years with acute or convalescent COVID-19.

Here the CDR3 is given as CASSQSRTYSNQPQHF. The base sequence is TGCGCCAGCAGCCAGTCACGGACATATAGCAATCAGCCCCAGCATTTT. This receptor chain uses TRBV4-3 and TRBJ1-5; a tentative D call is TRBD1 (5 bases match). The CDR3 spans 16 residues, from the cysteine through the phenylalanine. Only the CDR3 portion is preserved as DNA: 48 bases, with reading frame beginning at the first base. CDR1 and CDR2, looked up from the germline V gene, are LGHNA and YSLEER. The V and J ends are trimmed by 3 bases and 0 bases, leaving 12 bases between them.